This TCR beta chain emerged from a study of blood T cell repertoires in COVID-19. In the study overall: Material from acute and convalescent COVID-19 was sourced from the United States, Italy and Spain. The analysed material was cDNA or gDNA that came from T cells, B-cell-depleted T cells, or PBMCs.

Under the authors' procedure: Reference gene primers were amplified, and this amplification served to estimate nucleated cell counts. Clones were read by immunoSEQ multiplex PCR, and TCRdb kept only the in-frame ones, dropping some. The V and J calls and clone size are taken from that table; D and trimming were inferred from the DNA. There are about 73,000 clones in the sample; over 70% occur only once, and over 4.5% lies in the top ten. Trimming removed 6 bases from V and 9 bases from J; junction bases left unmatched: 9. This CDR3 spans 13 amino acids. Germline V CDR1 and CDR2: SNHLY, FYNNEI. This clone was counted a single time.

The TCR originated in a man aged 50 to 59 with active COVID-19. The sample comprised peripheral blood. The chain is built from TRBV2 and TRBJ2-3; 7 bases map to TRBD2. CDR3 in DNA: TGTGCCAGCAGCGTAAGAGGGGAGGGAACGCAGTATTTT. It is translated as CASSVRGEGTQYF.